These T cell receptor beta chains were read from a single sample in a study of blood T cell repertoires in COVID-19. The assay was immunoSEQ multiplex PCR, and TCRdb's table has in-frame clones only and misses some. The sample yields 250,000 or so clones, over 75% seen once. Sequencing was performed on PBMCs or T cells enriched from blood (not recorded which). The receptors derive from a woman aged 40 to 49 who had been exposed to COVID-19. Both conserved end residues are part of each CDR3. D genes are given only for firm matches. A row's size may be missing; if present it is once, few, many or a size class.

V: TRBV14
J: TRBJ1-1
D: TRBD1
size: .
CDR3: CASSLFRDRDTEAFF
DNA: TGTGCCAGCAGCTTATTTCGGGACAGGGACACTGAAGCTTTCTTT

V: TRBV19
J: TRBJ2-2
D: TRBD2
size: .
CDR3: CASSIAGGGGELFF
DNA: TGTGCCAGTAGTATTGCGGGGGGAGGCGGGGAGCTGTTTTTT

V: TRBV6-6
J: TRBJ1-1
D: .
size: once
CDR3: CASSYVDTEAFF
DNA: TGTGCCAGCAGTTATGTCGACACTGAAGCTTTCTTT

V: TRBV6-5
J: TRBJ1-4
D: TRBD1
size: .
CDR3: CASRKAGTANEKLFF
DNA: TGTGCCAGCAGGAAAGCCGGGACAGCAAATGAAAAACTGTTTTTT

V: TRBV14
J: TRBJ2-7
D: TRBD1
size: .
CDR3: CASSTGTGFNEQYF
DNA: TGTGCCAGCAGCACCGGGACAGGGTTTAACGAGCAGTACTTC

V: TRBV10-1
J: TRBJ2-3
D: TRBD2
size: .
CDR3: CANPTSGGGPDTQYF
DNA: TGCGCCAACCCGACTAGCGGGGGGGGCCCAGATACGCAGTATTTT

V: TRBV7-9
J: TRBJ1-2
D: .
size: .
CDR3: CASSLVVGLGANYGYTF
DNA: TGTGCCAGCAGCTTAGTTGTGGGATTGGGAGCTAACTATGGCTACACCTTC

V: TRBV4-2
J: TRBJ2-7
D: .
size: .
CDR3: CASSQQTGTTNYEQYF
DNA: TGTGCCAGCAGCCAACAAACCGGGACAACCAACTACGAGCAGTACTTC

V: TRBV27
J: TRBJ1-2
D: .
size: few
CDR3: CASSSTKSGWNYGYTF
DNA: TGTGCCAGCAGTTCAACTAAGTCTGGGTGGAACTATGGCTACACCTTC

V: TRBV19
J: TRBJ1-5
D: TRBD1
size: .
CDR3: CASSGQGGRRANQPQHF
DNA: TGTGCCAGTAGCGGACAGGGAGGACGGAGGGCCAATCAGCCCCAGCATTTT

V: TRBV21-1
J: TRBJ2-1
D: .
size: .
CDR3: CADEYSPGGTANEQFF
DNA: TGTGCCGACGAATACTCTCCAGGGGGCACGGCAAATGAGCAGTTCTTC

V: TRBV9
J: TRBJ2-5
D: TRBD2
size: .
CDR3: CASSVVAGGSETQYF
DNA: TGTGCCAGCAGCGTAGTGGCGGGAGGCTCGGAGACCCAGTACTTC

V: TRBV29-1
J: TRBJ2-5
D: TRBD2
size: .
CDR3: CSAKRGGQETQYF
DNA: TGCAGCGCGAAGCGGGGGGGCCAAGAGACCCAGTACTTC

V: TRBV28
J: TRBJ2-7
D: TRBD1
size: .
CDR3: CASSLPGQSSYEQYF
DNA: TGTGCCAGCAGTTTACCGGGACAGAGCTCCTACGAGCAGTACTTC

V: TRBV9
J: TRBJ2-7
D: .
size: .
CDR3: CASNRGLGYEQYF
DNA: TGTGCCAGCAATCGGGGTCTCGGGTACGAGCAGTACTTC

V: TRBV11-2
J: TRBJ2-3
D: .
size: .
CDR3: CASRPIDLGEADTQYF
DNA: TGTGCCAGCAGACCAATAGATTTGGGAGAGGCAGATACGCAGTATTTT

V: TRBV9
J: TRBJ1-4
D: .
size: .
CDR3: CASSPGGVEKLFF
DNA: TGTGCCAGCAGCCCCGGGGGGGTCGAAAAACTGTTTTTT

V: TRBV6-6
J: TRBJ1-2
D: .
size: .
CDR3: CASMETGHTNYGYTF
DNA: TGTGCCAGCATGGAAACAGGGCATACTAACTATGGCTACACCTTC

V: TRBV18
J: TRBJ2-7
D: TRBD1
size: .
CDR3: CASSPQHNLGQGEYF
DNA: TGTGCCAGCTCACCACAGCATAATCTCGGACAGGGGGAGTACTTC

V: TRBV3-1/TRBV3-2
J: TRBJ2-1
D: .
size: once
CDR3: CASSQRSGDGTNEQFF
DNA: TGTGCCAGCAGCCAAAGATCAGGGGACGGCACTAATGAGCAGTTCTTC

V: TRBV4-3
J: TRBJ1-5
D: .
size: .
CDR3: CASSLAQGNQPQHF
DNA: TGCGCCAGCAGTCTAGCCCAGGGGAATCAGCCCCAGCATTTT

V: TRBV12-5
J: TRBJ2-1
D: TRBD1
size: .
CDR3: CASGYGTVSYNEQFF
DNA: TGTGCTAGTGGTTACGGGACAGTCTCCTACAATGAGCAGTTCTTC